The rows below give T cell receptor beta chains drawn from one sample of a study of PD-1 blockade in classical Hodgkin lymphoma. This table comes from immunoSEQ multiplex PCR, and its TCRdb copy is limited to in-frame clones, with some not included. This table has 25,000 to 30,000 clones, approximately 70% appearing once. The sequenced sample was peripheral blood mononuclear cells (PBMCs), obtained before the second cycle of nivolumab. The receptors shown here come from a human donor with classical Hodgkin lymphoma. Each CDR3 is given with its conserved first and last residue. Fields, in order: J gene, clone size, V gene, D gene, CDR3 DNA, CDR3 protein. A D gene is named only where the DNA matches it firmly. A clone size is listed for some rows: how often the clone was seen (once, few, many), or a class if it is expanded.

>TRBJ2-1|-|TRBV6-5|-
TGTGCCAGCAGCCAGCGCAATGAGCAGTTCTTC
CASSQRNEQFF
>TRBJ1-1|-|TRBV7-2|-
TGTGCCAGCACTTACAGCAACACTGAAGCTTTCTTT
CASTYSNTEAFF
>TRBJ2-3|once|TRBV9|-
TGTGCCAGCAGCGTAGATCTGGGTGATAGATTAGGTACGCAGTATTTT
CASSVDLGDRLGTQYF
>TRBJ2-2|-|TRBV4-3|-
TGCGCCAGCAGCCAAGCTTACGGATACACCGGGGAGCTGTTTTTT
CASSQAYGYTGELFF
>TRBJ1-6|once|TRBV6-5|-
TGTGCCAGCAGTTACGGCGCAGGGGTTTCACCCCTCCACTTT
CASSYGAGVSPLHF
>TRBJ1-3|few|TRBV28|-
TGTGCCAGCAGTTTATATAGTTCTGGAAACACCATATATTTT
CASSLYSSGNTIYF
>TRBJ2-7|-|TRBV6-5|-
TGTGCCAGCAGCCGTAGTAGACGTATCTCCTACGAGCAGTACTTC
CASSRSRRISYEQYF
>TRBJ2-7|medium-sized|TRBV7-8|TRBD2
TGTGCCAGCAGCTCCTTGACAACCGGGACTAGCTACCACGAGCAGTACTTC
CASSSLTTGTSYHEQYF
>TRBJ1-5|-|TRBV6-5|-
TGTGCCAGCAGCCGGGACGGAGGGAATCAGCCCCAGCATTTT
CASSRDGGNQPQHF
>TRBJ1-1|-|TRBV10-2|-
TGCGCCAGCAGTGAAGGCGGGAACACTGAAGCTTTCTTT
CASSEGGNTEAFF
>TRBJ1-2|-|TRBV9|-
TGTGCCAGCAGCGCGATAAACGGGAACTATGGCTACACCTTC
CASSAINGNYGYTF
>TRBJ2-1|-|TRBV19|TRBD2
TGTGCCAGTACTCCAGCGGGAGGGCCTTTCGAGCAGTTCTTC
CASTPAGGPFEQFF
>TRBJ1-5|-|TRBV18|-
TGTGCCAGCGCCCGGGGGGGTAATAGCAATCAGCCCCAGCATTTT
CASARGGNSNQPQHF
>TRBJ1-5|-|TRBV7-2|-
TGTGCCAGCATGGGGGCCGGGTCCCAGCATTTT
CASMGAGSQHF
>TRBJ2-5|few|TRBV7-2|-
TGTGCCAGCAGCTCCCCGAATTTCGAGGAGACCCAGTACTTC
CASSSPNFEETQYF
>TRBJ1-1|-|TRBV7-8|-
TGTGCCAGCAGCTCGTTAAGGGGTGCGAACACTGAAGCTTTCTTT
CASSSLRGANTEAFF
>TRBJ1-5|once|TRBV19|-
TGTGCCAGTAGTATGGGTAGGTCTAATCAGCCCCAGCATTTT
CASSMGRSNQPQHF
>TRBJ1-3|-|TRBV5-6|TRBD1
TGTGCCAGCAGCCCGGACAGGATTGGAAACACCATATATTTT
CASSPDRIGNTIYF
>TRBJ2-7|-|TRBV6-5|-
TGTGCCAGCAGTTACCTCCACGAGCAGTACTTC
CASSYLHEQYF
>TRBJ2-5|-|TRBV7-7|-
TGTGCCAGCAGCTTAGGCCACAGGGGAGGGAAAGAGACCCAGTACTTC
CASSLGHRGGKETQYF
>TRBJ1-4|-|TRBV5-1|-
TGCGCCAGCAGCTTGGGGCGGGCTCTGACTAATGAAAAACTGTTTTTT
CASSLGRALTNEKLFF
>TRBJ2-7|-|TRBV7-2|-
TGTGCCAGCAGCTTAGTTCCCAGCGTTACCTACGAGCAGTACTTC
CASSLVPSVTYEQYF
>TRBJ2-3|-|TRBV7-9|-
TGTGCCAGCAGCTCCTCCCTATCGTACCCCGATACGCAGTATTTT
CASSSSLSYPDTQYF
>TRBJ2-2|once|TRBV10-1|-
TGCGCCAGCAGCACAGGGACCGGGGAGCTGTTTTTT
CASSTGTGELFF
>TRBJ1-1|-|TRBV11-2|TRBD1
TGTGCCAGCAGCGCGCCGAGACAGGGGTCCACTGAAGCTTTCTTT
CASSAPRQGSTEAFF
>TRBJ2-7|-|TRBV4-2|TRBD2
TGTGCCAGCACTCTAGGGACTAGCGGGATGGGTGTCTCCTACGAGCAGTACTTC
CASTLGTSGMGVSYEQYF
>TRBJ1-5|-|TRBV7-2|-
TGTGCCAGCAGCTTGACCAGGGGCCAGCCCCAGCATTTT
CASSLTRGQPQHF
>TRBJ2-5|many|TRBV11-2|-
TGTGCCAGCAGCTTACGGGGAGGAGAGACCCAGTACTTC
CASSLRGGETQYF
>TRBJ2-3|-|TRBV7-9|TRBD1
TGTGCCAGCAGCCTGATGACAGGGGGCTGGACAGATACGCAGTATTTT
CASSLMTGGWTDTQYF
>TRBJ2-1|-|TRBV19|TRBD2
TGTGCCAGTAGTATTACAGCGGGGCCTTACAATGAGCAGTTCTTC
CASSITAGPYNEQFF
>TRBJ2-7|-|TRBV10-3|TRBD2
TGTGCCAGCAAGGGACTAGCAAACTACGAGCAGTACTTC
CASKGLANYEQYF
>TRBJ1-5|few|TRBV6-6|-
TGTGCCAGCAGTACCGGGACGGGAAATCAGCCCCAGCATTTT
CASSTGTGNQPQHF
>TRBJ2-5|few|TRBV6-1|-
TGTGCCAGCGGCGTGGGGGAGACCCAGTACTTC
CASGVGETQYF
>TRBJ1-3|-|TRBV19|-
TGTGCCAGTAGTATCCTACAGCAATACTCTGGAAACACCATATATTTT
CASSILQQYSGNTIYF
>TRBJ1-5|-|TRBV28|TRBD1
TGTGCCAGCAGTCGGGACAGGGATAGCAATCAGCCCCAGCATTTT
CASSRDRDSNQPQHF
>TRBJ2-2|-|TRBV19|-
TGTGCCAGTAGTATACGTGTAGGGACGAACACCGGGGAGCTGTTTTTT
CASSIRVGTNTGELFF
>TRBJ1-6|-|TRBV11-2|-
TGTGCCAGCAGCTTAGAAAGGGTTTGGAATTCACCCCTCCACTTT
CASSLERVWNSPLHF